This T cell receptor beta chain comes out of a study of T-cell memory formation after mild COVID-19. Overall study findings and caveats: Clones contracting across day 15 to 85 had a balanced CD4/CD8 profile; later expanding clones leaned CD4+.

Using its own MiXCR run on the 5' RACE reads, TCRdb lists one record per CDR3 protein. Of about 200,000 distinct CDR3 sequences in the sample, around 9.1% were seen once. Only a few counts were recorded for this clonotype. Its antigen is unknown. The germline V gene has CDR1 MNHEY and CDR2 SVGEGT. This CDR3 is built from 13 residues. V gave up 10 bases and J gave up 0 bases, with 11 bases separating them. V usage is TRBV6-2 or TRBV6-3 and J usage is TRBJ2-3; D may be TRBD1 or TRBD2 (6 bases each). This TCR was sampled from a man aged 18 to 29 who had mild COVID-19 (a few samples of this study predate the infection). Cell type and time point are not known. Specimen: PBMCs or a T cell subset sorted from them (not recorded which). In DNA, the CDR3 is TGTGCCACCAGGAGGGGGAGCACAGATACGCAGTATTTT. Translated, it gives CATRRGSTDTQYF.